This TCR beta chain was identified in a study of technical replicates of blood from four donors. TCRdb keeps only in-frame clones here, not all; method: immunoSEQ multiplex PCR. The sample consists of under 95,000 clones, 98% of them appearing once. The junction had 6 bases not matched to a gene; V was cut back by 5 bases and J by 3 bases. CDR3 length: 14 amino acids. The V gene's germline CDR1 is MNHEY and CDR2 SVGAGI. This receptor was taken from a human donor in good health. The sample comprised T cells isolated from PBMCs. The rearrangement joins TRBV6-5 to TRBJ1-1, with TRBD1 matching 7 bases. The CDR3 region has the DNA TGTGCCAGCAGTGCCACGGACAGGTACACTGAAGCTTTCTTT. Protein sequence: CASSATDRYTEAFF.